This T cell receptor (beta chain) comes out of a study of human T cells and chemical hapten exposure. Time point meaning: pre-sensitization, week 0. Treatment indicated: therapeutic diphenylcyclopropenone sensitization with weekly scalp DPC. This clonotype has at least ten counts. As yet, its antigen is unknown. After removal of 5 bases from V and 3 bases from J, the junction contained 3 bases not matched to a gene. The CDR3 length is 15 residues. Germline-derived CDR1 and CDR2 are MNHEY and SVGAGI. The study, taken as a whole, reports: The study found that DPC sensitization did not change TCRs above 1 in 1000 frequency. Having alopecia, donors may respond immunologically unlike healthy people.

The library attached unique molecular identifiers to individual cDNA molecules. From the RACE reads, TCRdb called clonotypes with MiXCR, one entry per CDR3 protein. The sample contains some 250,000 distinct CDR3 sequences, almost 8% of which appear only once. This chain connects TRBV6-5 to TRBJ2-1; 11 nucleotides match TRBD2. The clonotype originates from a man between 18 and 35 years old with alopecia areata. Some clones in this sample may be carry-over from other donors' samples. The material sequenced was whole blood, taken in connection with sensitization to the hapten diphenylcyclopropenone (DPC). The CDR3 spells CASSTSGGFYNEQFF. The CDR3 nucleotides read TGTGCCAGCAGTACTAGCGGGGGTTTCTACAATGAGCAGTTCTTC.